Following are 6 T cell receptor beta chains from one sample sequenced in a study of blood T cell repertoires in COVID-19. Profiled with immunoSEQ multiplex PCR; TCRdb holds only in-frame clones, not every one. The table shows fewer than 95,000 clones, with roughly 90% occurring only once. Sequencing was performed on peripheral blood. The receptors here all came from a man aged 45-60 years with active or convalescent COVID-19.

V is TRBV27 and J is TRBJ1-2, with D hard to call. This CDR3 comprises 15 residues. Germline loops: CDR1 MNHEY, CDR2 SMNVEV (reference sequence). V was clipped by 2 bases and J by 5 bases, with 15 bases between them. This chain's CDR3 is CASSLKSGRPYGYTF. The CDR3 coding sequence is TGTGCCAGCAGTTTAAAGTCCGGGAGGCCTTATGGCTACACCTTC.

As for this clone: A junction boundary mismatches the germline segment, possibly from a read error. This rearrangement joins TRBV18 to TRBJ2-7; tentatively, D is TRBD1 or TRBD2 (5 bases each). The CDR3 sequence is 15 residues long. CDR1 and CDR2 (germline): KGHSH, LQKENI. The CDR3 reads CASSPQEDGNYEQYF. As DNA, the CDR3 is TGTGCCAGCTCCCCACAGGAGGACGGGAACTACGAGCAGTACTTC.

V usage is TRBV10-3 and J usage is TRBJ2-3; no clear D gene. Trimming pared 8 bases from V and 1 base from J, leaving 10 bases between. This CDR3 is built from 13 residues. CDR1 ENHRY and CDR2 SYGVKD come from the germline V gene. The CDR3 sequence: CAIRSVGTDTQYF. The DNA for the CDR3 is TGTGCCATCCGATCGGTCGGCACAGATACGCAGTATTTT.

The chain carries TRBV4-1 and TRBJ2-1; D possibly corresponds to TRBD1 (5 bases). CDR3 size: 15 residues. The V end was cut by 0 bases, the J end by 5 bases, with 11 bases between. Looked up from germline, CDR1 is MGHRA and CDR2 is YSYEKL. CDR3 loop: CASSQDPGLNNEQFF. CDR3 coding DNA: TGCGCCAGCAGCCAAGATCCAGGGCTGAACAATGAGCAGTTCTTC.

J is TRBJ2-3 and V is TRBV11-2; 9 positions agree with TRBD1. The germline V gene encodes CDR1 SGHAT and CDR2 FQNNGV. The CDR3 loop spans 15 amino acids. V was clipped by 3 bases and J by 0 bases; unmatched bases: 1. The CDR3 bases are TGTGCCAGCAGCTTGGGACAGGGTAGCACAGATACGCAGTATTTT. It encodes CASSLGQGSTDTQYF.

The chain combines TRBV6-1 with TRBJ2-7; TRBD1 is a possible D gene (5 bases). Trimming removed 1 base from V and 3 bases from J, with 13 bases in between. The CDR3 consists of 15 residues. From germline, CDR1 is MNHNS and CDR2 SASEGT. CDR3 nucleotides: TGTGCCAGCAGTGAAGAGTGGCAGGGATACTACGAGCAGTACTTC. Amino acids: CASSEEWQGYYEQYF.